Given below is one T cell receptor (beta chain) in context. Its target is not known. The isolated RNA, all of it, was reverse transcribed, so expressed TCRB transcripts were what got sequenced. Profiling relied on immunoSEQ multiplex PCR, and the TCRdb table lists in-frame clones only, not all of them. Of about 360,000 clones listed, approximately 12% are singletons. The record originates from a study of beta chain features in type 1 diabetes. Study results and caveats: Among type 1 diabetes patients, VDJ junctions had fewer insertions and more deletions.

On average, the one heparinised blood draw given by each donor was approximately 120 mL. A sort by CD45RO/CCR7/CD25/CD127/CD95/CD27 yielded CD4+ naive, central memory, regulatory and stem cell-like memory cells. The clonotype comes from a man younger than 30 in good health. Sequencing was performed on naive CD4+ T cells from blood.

The CDR3 DNA sequence: TGTGCCAGCAGCCAAGTTGCAGGGATTAATGAAAAACTGTTTTTT. It is translated as CASSQVAGINEKLFF. This rearrangement joins TRBV14 to TRBJ1-4; weak D call: TRBD1 (5 bases). V was cut by 1 base and J by 4 bases, with 10 bases left in between. The CDR3 is 15 residues long. Germline CDR1 and CDR2: SGHDN and FVKESK.